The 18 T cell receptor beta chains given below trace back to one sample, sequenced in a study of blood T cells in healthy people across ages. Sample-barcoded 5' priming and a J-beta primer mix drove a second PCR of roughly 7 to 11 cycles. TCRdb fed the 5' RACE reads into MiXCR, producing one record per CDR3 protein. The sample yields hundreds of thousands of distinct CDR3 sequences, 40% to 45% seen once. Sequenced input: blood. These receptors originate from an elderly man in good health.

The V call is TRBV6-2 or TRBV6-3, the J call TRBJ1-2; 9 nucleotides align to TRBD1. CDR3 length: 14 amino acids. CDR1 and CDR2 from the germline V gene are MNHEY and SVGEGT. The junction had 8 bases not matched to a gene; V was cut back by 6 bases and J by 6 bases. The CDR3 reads CASRTGGEADGYTF. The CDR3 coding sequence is TGTGCCAGCAGGACAGGGGGAGAAGCTGATGGCTACACCTTC.

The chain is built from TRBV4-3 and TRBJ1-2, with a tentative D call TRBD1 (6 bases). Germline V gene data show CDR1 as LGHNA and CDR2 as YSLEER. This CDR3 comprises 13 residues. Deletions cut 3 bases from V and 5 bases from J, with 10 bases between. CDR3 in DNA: TGCGCCAGCAGCCACGGGACACCATATGGCTACACCTTC. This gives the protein CASSHGTPYGYTF.

Here the CDR3 DNA reads TGTGCCAGCAGCCTAATGAGAGGTGAGCAGTTCTTC. It encodes CASSLMRGEQFF. This chain joins TRBV27 and TRBJ2-1; D is uncertain. CDR3 size: 12 residues. Germline-derived CDR1 and CDR2 are MNHEY and SMNVEV (reference sequence). Trimming stripped 6 bases from V and 9 bases from J, with 12 bases between.

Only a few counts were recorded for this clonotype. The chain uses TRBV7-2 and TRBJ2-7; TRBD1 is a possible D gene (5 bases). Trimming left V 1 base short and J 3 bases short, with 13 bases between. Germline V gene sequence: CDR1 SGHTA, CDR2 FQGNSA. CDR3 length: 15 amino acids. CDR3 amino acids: CASSLDGQGHYEQYF. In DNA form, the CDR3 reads TGTGCCAGCAGCTTAGATGGGCAGGGCCACTACGAGCAGTACTTC.

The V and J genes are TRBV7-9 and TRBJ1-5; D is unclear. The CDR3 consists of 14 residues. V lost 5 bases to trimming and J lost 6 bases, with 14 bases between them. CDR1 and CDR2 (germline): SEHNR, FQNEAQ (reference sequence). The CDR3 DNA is TGTGCCAGCAGCACTGACGGATTCGTTCAGCCCCAGCATTTT. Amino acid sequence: CASSTDGFVQPQHF. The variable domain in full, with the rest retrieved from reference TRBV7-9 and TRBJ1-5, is DTGVSQNPRHKITKRGQNVTFRCDPISEHNRLYWYRQTLGQGPEFLTYFQNEAQLEKSRLLSDRFSAERPKGSFSTLEIQRTEQGDSAMYLCASSTDGFVQPQHFGDGTRLSIL.

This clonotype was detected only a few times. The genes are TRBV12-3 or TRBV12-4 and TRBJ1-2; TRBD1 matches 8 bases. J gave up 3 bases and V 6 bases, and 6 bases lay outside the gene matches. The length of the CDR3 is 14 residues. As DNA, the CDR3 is TGTGCCAGCAGGCGGACAGGGACGCACTATGGCTACACCTTC. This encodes CASRRTGTHYGYTF.

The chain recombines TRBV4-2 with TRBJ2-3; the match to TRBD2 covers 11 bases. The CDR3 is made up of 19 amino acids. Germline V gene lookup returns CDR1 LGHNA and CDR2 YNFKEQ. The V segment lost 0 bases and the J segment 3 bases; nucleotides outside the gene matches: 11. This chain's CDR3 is CASSQDRASGGIPTDTQYF. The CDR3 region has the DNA TGTGCCAGCAGCCAAGATCGGGCTAGCGGGGGGATTCCAACAGATACGCAGTATTTT.

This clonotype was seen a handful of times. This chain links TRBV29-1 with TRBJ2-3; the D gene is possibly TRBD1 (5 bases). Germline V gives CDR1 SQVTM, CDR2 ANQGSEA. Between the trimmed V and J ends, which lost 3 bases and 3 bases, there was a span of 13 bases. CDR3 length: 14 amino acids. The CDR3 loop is CSVEPAGRTDTQYF. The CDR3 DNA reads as TGCAGCGTTGAGCCGGCAGGGCGTACAGATACGCAGTATTTT.

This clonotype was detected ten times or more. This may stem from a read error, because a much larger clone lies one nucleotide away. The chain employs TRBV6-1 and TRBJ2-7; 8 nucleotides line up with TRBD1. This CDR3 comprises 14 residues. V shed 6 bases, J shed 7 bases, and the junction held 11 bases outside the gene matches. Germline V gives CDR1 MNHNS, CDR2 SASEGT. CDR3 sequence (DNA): TGTGCCAGCAGCGCAGGGGGCATTTACGATGAGCAGTACTTC. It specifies CASSAGGIYDEQYF.

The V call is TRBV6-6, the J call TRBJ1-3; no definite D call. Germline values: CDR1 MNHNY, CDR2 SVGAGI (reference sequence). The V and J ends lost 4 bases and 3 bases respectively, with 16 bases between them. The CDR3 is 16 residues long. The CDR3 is CASSSPWTHVGNTIYF. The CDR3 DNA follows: TGTGCCAGCAGTTCTCCGTGGACCCATGTTGGAAACACCATATATTTT.

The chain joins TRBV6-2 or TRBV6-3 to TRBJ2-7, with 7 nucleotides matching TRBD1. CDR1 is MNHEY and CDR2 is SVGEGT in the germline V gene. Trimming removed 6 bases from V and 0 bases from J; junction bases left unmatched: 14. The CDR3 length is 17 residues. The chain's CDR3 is CASRPHAGGHSSYEQYF. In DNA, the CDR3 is TGTGCCAGCAGGCCGCATGCAGGGGGTCATAGCTCCTACGAGCAGTACTTC.

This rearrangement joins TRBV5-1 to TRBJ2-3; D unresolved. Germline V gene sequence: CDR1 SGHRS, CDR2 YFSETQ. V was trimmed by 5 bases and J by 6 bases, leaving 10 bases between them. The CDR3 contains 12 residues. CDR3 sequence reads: CASRRSEDTQYF. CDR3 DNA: TGCGCCAGCAGGAGAAGTGAGGATACGCAGTATTTT.

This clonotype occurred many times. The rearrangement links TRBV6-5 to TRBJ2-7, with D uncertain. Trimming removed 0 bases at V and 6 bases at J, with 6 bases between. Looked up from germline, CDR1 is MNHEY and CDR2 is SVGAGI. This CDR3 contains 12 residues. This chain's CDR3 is CASSYSTGEQYF. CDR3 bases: TGTGCCAGCAGTTACTCAACGGGCGAGCAGTACTTC.

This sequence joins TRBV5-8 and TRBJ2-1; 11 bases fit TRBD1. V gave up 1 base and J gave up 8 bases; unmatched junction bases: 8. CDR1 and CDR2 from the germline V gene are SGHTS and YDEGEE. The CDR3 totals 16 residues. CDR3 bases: TGTGCCAGCAGCTTGCGGAGGACAGGGGGCTCAGATGAGCAGTTCTTC. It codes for CASSLRRTGGSDEQFF.

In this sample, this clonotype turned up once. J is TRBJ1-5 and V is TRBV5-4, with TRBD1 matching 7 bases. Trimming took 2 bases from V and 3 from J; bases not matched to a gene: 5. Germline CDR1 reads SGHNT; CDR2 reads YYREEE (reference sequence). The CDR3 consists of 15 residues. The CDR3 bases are TGTGCCAGCAGCTTAGGGGGCTCGGACAATCAGCCCCAGCATTTT. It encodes CASSLGGSDNQPQHF.

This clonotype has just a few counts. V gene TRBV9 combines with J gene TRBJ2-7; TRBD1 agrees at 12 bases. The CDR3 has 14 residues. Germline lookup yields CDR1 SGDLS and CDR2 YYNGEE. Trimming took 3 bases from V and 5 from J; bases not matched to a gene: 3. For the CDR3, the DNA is TGTGCCAGCAGCGCCGGGACAGGGGGCCACGAGCAGTACTTC. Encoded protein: CASSAGTGGHEQYF.

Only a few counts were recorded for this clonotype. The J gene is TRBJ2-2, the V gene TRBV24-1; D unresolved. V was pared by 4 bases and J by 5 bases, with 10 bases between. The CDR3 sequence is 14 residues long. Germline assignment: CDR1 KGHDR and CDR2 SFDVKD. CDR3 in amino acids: CATSEGPGTGELFF. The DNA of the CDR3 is TGTGCCACCAGTGAGGGTCCTGGTACCGGGGAGCTGTTTTTT.

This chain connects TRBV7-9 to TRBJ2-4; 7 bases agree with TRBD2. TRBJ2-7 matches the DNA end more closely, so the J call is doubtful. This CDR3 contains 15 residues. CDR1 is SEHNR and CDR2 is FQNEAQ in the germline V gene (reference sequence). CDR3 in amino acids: CASSSITSAFHEQYF. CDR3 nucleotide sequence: TGTGCCAGCAGCTCGATAACTAGCGCATTCCACGAGCAGTACTTC.